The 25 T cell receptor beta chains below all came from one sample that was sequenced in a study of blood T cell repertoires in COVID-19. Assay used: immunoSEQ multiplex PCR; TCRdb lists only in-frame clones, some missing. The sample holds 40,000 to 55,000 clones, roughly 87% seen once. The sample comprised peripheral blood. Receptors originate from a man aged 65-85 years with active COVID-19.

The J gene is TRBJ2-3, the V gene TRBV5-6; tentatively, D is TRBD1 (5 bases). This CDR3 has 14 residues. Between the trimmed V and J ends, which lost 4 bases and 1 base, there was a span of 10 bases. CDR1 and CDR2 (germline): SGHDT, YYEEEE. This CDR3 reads CASSRGLGTDTQYF. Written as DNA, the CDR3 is TGTGCCAGCAGCAGGGGTTTAGGCACAGATACGCAGTATTTT.

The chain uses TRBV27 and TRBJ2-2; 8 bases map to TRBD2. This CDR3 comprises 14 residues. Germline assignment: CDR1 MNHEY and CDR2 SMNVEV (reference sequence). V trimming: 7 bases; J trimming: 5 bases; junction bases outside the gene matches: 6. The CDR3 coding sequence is TGTGCCAGCAAAATGCGGGGGGAAACCGGGGAGCTGTTTTTT. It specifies CASKMRGETGELFF.

This CDR3 reads CASREWGEGSSADTQYF. CDR3 bases: TGTGCCAGTAGAGAATGGGGGGAGGGTTCTAGCGCAGATACGCAGTATTTT. J is TRBJ2-3 and V is TRBV19; 7 bases align to TRBD2. V lost 6 bases to trimming and J lost 4 bases; unmatched junction nucleotides: 16. The CDR3 is 17 residues long. The germline V gene has CDR1 LNHDA and CDR2 SQIVND (reference sequence).

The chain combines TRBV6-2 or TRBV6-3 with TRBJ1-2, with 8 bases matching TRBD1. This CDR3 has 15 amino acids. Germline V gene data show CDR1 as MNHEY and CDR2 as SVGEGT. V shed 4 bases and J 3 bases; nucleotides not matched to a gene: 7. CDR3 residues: CASSWVTGVDYGYTF. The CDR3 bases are TGTGCCAGCAGTTGGGTGACAGGGGTGGACTATGGCTACACCTTC.

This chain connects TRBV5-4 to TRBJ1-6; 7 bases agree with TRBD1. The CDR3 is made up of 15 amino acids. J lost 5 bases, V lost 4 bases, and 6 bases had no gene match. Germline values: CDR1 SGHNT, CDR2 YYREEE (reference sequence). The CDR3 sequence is CASSDTQGNNSPLHF. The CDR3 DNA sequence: TGTGCCAGCAGCGATACACAGGGGAATAATTCACCCCTCCACTTT.

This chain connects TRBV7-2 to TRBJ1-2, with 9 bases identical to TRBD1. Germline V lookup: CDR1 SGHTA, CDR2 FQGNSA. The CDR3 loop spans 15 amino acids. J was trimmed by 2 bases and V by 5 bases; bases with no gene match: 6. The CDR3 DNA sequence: TGTGCCAGCAGCAACTTGGGACAGGGAAACTATGGCTACACCTTC. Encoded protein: CASSNLGQGNYGYTF.

The CDR3 loop is CASSPGQGFGGYTF. The CDR3, as DNA: TGTGCCAGCAGCCCGGGACAGGGGTTCGGTGGCTACACCTTC. The chain links TRBV5-6 to TRBJ1-2; 10 bases map to TRBD1. The trim removed 4 bases at V and 7 bases at J, leaving 7 bases unmatched. The germline V gene has CDR1 SGHDT and CDR2 YYEEEE. This CDR3 comprises 14 residues.

The CDR3 DNA follows: TGTGCCAGCAACCCTGCGACGGAGGTTTATGGCTACACCTTC. This encodes CASNPATEVYGYTF. The J gene is TRBJ1-2, the V gene TRBV6-2 or TRBV6-3; D unresolved. This CDR3 has 14 amino acids. The germline gives CDR1 MNHEY, CDR2 SVGEGT. Trimming took off 7 bases at V and 5 bases at J, with 17 bases between the two ends.

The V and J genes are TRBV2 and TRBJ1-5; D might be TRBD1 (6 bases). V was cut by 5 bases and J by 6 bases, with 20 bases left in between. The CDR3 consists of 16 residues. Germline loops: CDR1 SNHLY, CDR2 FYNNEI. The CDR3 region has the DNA TGTGCCAGCAGTTCAGAGAGTTCAGGGGCTGGTCAGCCCCAGCATTTT. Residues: CASSSESSGAGQPQHF.

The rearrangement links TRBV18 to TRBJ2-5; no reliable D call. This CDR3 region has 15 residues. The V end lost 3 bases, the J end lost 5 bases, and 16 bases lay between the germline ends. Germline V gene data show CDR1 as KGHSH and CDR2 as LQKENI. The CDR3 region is CASSPFGLSRETQYF. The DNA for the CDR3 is TGTGCCAGCTCACCTTTTGGCCTCAGCAGGGAGACCCAGTACTTC.

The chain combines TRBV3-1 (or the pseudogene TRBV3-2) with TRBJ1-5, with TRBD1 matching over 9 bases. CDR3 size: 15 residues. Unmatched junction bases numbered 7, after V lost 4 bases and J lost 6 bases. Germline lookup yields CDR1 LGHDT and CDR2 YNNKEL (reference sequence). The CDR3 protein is CASSRGTGSPQPQHF. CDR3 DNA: TGTGCCAGCAGCCGAGGGACAGGGAGTCCTCAGCCCCAGCATTTT.

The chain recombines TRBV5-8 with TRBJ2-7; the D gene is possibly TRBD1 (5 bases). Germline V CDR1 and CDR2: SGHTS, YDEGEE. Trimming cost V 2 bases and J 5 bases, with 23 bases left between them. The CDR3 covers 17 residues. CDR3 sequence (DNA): TGTGCCAGCAGCTTTGGAGTCGGGCAGGGTGGAATCCACGAGCAGTACTTC. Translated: CASSFGVGQGGIHEQYF. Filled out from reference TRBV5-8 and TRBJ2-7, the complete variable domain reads EAGVTQSPTHLIKTRGQQATLRCSPISGHTSVYWYQQALGLGLQFLLWYDEGEERNRGNFPPRFSGRQFPNYSSELNVNALELEDSALYLCASSFGVGQGGIHEQYFGPGTRLTVT.

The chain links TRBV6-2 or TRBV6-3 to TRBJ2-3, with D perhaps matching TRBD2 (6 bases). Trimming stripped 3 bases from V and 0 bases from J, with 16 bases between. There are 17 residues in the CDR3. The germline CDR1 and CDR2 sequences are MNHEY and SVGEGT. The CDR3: CASSYGAGGVSTDTQYF. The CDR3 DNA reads TGTGCCAGCAGTTATGGGGCTGGCGGGGTGAGCACAGATACGCAGTATTTT.

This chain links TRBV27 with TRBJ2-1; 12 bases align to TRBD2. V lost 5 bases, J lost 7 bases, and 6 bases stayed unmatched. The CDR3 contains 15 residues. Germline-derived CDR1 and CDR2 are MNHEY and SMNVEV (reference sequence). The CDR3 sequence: CASSILAGGVNEQFF. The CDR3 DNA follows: TGTGCCAGCAGTATACTAGCGGGGGGAGTAAATGAGCAGTTCTTC.

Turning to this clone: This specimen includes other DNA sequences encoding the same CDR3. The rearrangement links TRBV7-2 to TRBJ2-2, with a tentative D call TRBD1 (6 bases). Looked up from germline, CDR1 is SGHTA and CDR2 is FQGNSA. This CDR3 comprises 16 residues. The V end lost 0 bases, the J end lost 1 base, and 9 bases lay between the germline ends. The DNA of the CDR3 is TGTGCCAGCAGCTTAGCGTTGACAGGGAACACCGGGGAGCTGTTTTTT. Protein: CASSLALTGNTGELFF.

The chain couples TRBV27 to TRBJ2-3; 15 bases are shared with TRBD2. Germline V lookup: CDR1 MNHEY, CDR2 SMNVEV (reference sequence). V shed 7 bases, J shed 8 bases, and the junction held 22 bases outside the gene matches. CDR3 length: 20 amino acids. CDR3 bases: TGTGCCAGCAAAAGACAGGGACTAGCGGGGGGCCTTAGTTCTGAAGGTACGCAGTATTTT. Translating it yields CASKRQGLAGGLSSEGTQYF.

CDR3 sequence (DNA): TGCAGCGTTAAACGGACTAGCGGGAGCACAGATACGCAGTATTTT. It codes for CSVKRTSGSTDTQYF. This rearrangement joins TRBV29-1 to TRBJ2-3, with TRBD2 matching over 11 bases. J lost 0 bases, V lost 5 bases, and 4 bases had no gene match. The CDR3 consists of 15 residues. The germline gives CDR1 SQVTM, CDR2 ANQGSEA.

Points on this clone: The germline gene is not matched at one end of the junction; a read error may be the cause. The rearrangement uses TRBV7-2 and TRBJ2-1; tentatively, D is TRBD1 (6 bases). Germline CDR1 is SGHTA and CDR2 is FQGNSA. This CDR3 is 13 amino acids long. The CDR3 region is CASSRPTGPLPIF. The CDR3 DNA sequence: TGTGCCAGCAGCCGACCAACAGGGCCACTTCCGATCTTC.

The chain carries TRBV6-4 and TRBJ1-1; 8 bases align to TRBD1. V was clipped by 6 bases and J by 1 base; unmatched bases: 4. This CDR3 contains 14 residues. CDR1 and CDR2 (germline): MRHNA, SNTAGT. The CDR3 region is CASRTGEGNTEAFF. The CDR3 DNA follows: TGTGCCAGCAGGACAGGGGAGGGGAACACTGAAGCTTTCTTT.

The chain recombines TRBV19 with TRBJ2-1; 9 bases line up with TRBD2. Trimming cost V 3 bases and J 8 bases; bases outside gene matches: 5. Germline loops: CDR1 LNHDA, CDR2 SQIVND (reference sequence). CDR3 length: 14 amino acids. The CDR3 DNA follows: TGTGCCAGTAGTATCGCTAGCGGGGTGGATGAGCAGTTCTTC. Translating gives CASSIASGVDEQFF.

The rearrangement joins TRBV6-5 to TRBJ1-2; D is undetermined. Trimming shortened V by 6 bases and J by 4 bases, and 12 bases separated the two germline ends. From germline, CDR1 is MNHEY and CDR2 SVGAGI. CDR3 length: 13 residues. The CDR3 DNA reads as TGTGCCAGCAGCCCCGAGTCGGGCTATGGCTACACCTTC. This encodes CASSPESGYGYTF.

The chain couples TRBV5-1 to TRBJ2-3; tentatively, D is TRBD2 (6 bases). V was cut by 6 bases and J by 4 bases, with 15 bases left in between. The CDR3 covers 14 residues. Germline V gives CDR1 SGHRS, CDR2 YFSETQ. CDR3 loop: CASTIDGGPDTQYF. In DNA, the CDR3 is TGCGCCAGCACCATCGACGGGGGACCAGATACGCAGTATTTT.

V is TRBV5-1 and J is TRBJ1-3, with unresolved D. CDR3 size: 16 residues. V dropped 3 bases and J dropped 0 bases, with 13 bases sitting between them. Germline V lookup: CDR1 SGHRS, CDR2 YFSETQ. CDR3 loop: CASSSRGTSSGNTIYF. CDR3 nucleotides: TGCGCCAGCAGCTCTCGCGGAACGAGCTCTGGAAACACCATATATTTT.

The CDR3 nucleotides are TGTGCCAGCAGCCAAGATCTGCGGAGAGAGACCCAGTACTTC. Translating it yields CASSQDLRRETQYF. J is TRBJ2-5 and V is TRBV4-2; D uncertain. This CDR3 spans 14 amino acids. Germline CDR1 LGHNA, CDR2 YNFKEQ. Trimming took 0 bases from V and 4 from J, leaving 9 bases between them.

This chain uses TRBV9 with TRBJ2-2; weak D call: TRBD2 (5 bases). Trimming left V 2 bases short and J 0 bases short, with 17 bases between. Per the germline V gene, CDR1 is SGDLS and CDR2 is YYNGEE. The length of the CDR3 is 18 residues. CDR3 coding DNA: TGTGCCAGCAGCGTGGAGTTGTGGGGAGCGTCGAACACCGGGGAGCTGTTTTTT. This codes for CASSVELWGASNTGELFF. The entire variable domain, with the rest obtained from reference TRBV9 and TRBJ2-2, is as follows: DSGVTQTPKHLITATGQRVTLRCSPRSGDLSVYWYQQSLDQGLQFLIQYYNGEERAKGNILERFSAQQFPDLHSELNLSSLELGDSALYFCASSVELWGASNTGELFFGEGSRLTVL.